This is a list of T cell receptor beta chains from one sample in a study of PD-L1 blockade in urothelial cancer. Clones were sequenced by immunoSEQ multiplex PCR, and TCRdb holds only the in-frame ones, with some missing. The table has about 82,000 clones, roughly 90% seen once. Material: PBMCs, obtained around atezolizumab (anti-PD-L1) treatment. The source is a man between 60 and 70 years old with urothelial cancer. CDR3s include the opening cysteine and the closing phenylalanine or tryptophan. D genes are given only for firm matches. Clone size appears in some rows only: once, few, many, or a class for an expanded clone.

DNA: TGTGCCAGCAGCTGGGGACAGGGACGGGGCTACACCTTC; CDR3: CASSWGQGRGYTF; J: TRBJ1-2; D: TRBD1; size: -; V: TRBV5-4
DNA: TGTGCCAGTAGTATAGATCAGGGTAGCAATCAGCCCCAGCATTTT; CDR3: CASSIDQGSNQPQHF; J: TRBJ1-5; D: -; size: -; V: TRBV19
DNA: TGTGCCAGTAGTATGACAGGGATTACTTATAATTCACCCCTCCACTTT; CDR3: CASSMTGITYNSPLHF; J: TRBJ1-6; D: TRBD1; size: -; V: TRBV19
DNA: TGTGCCAGCAGCCCACAAGAGACCCAGTACTTC; CDR3: CASSPQETQYF; J: TRBJ2-5; D: -; size: -; V: TRBV7-9
DNA: TGTGCCAGCACCCTGGAGGGAGTCCCGGCCTATGGCTACACCTTC; CDR3: CASTLEGVPAYGYTF; J: TRBJ1-2; D: -; size: -; V: TRBV7-9
DNA: TGTGCCAGCAGCGTAGGGTCTAGCGGGGAAGAGACCCAGTACTTC; CDR3: CASSVGSSGEETQYF; J: TRBJ2-5; D: TRBD2; size: -; V: TRBV9
DNA: TGTGCCAGCTCACCACCGGCCGGGACTAGCGGAAAAGCGGGGGGCTACAATGAGCAGTTCTTC; CDR3: CASSPPAGTSGKAGGYNEQFF; J: TRBJ2-1; D: TRBD2; size: -; V: TRBV18
DNA: TGTGCCTGGGGGAAGGGGGCTACCTCCTACGAGCAGTACTTC; CDR3: CAWGKGATSYEQYF; J: TRBJ2-7; D: TRBD1; size: -; V: TRBV30
DNA: TGTGCCAGCAGCCCCGGGGACAGGGCATTTGATGGCTACACCTTC; CDR3: CASSPGDRAFDGYTF; J: TRBJ1-2; D: TRBD1; size: -; V: TRBV7-6
DNA: TGCGCCAGCAGCCAACGGGGGACCGCTTTTACCCCAGACAATGAGCAGTTCTTC; CDR3: CASSQRGTAFTPDNEQFF; J: TRBJ2-1; D: -; size: once; V: TRBV4-1
DNA: TGTGCCAGCAGCCGCGGGACGGCAACTAATGAAAAACTGTTTTTT; CDR3: CASSRGTATNEKLFF; J: TRBJ1-4; D: -; size: once; V: TRBV5-4
DNA: TGTGCCAGCAGCTCCCAATACCTGGACAGCAGCACAGATACGCAGTATTTT; CDR3: CASSSQYLDSSTDTQYF; J: TRBJ2-3; D: -; size: -; V: TRBV13
DNA: TGTGCCAGCACCCACCCCGGGGGACAGGGGATTGACGGCTACACCTTC; CDR3: CASTHPGGQGIDGYTF; J: TRBJ1-2; D: TRBD1; size: -; V: TRBV5-4
DNA: TGTGCCAGTAGTATAGAAGGGGGCTCTGGAAACACCATATATTTT; CDR3: CASSIEGGSGNTIYF; J: TRBJ1-3; D: -; size: -; V: TRBV19
DNA: TGTGCCACCAGCAGACTACTGGATACGCAGTATTTT; CDR3: CATSRLLDTQYF; J: TRBJ2-3; D: -; size: once; V: TRBV15
DNA: TGCGCCAGTTCCGGCGGCGGCGTCAGGGTTCCAGATACGCAGTATTTT; CDR3: CASSGGGVRVPDTQYF; J: TRBJ2-3; D: -; size: once; V: TRBV4-1
DNA: TGTGCCAGCAGCACCGGGACTAGCGGGAGGAACGAGCAGTACTTC; CDR3: CASSTGTSGRNEQYF; J: TRBJ2-7; D: TRBD2; size: once; V: TRBV27
DNA: TGTGCCAGCAGCGCCCTGGGGGGGAGTGAGCAGTTCTTC; CDR3: CASSALGGSEQFF; J: TRBJ2-1; D: TRBD2; size: -; V: TRBV25-1
DNA: TGTGCCTGGAGTGTCTCCTCTAATGAAAAACTGTTTTTT; CDR3: CAWSVSSNEKLFF; J: TRBJ1-4; D: -; size: -; V: TRBV30
DNA: TGCAGCGGTTACAGGGCAGATACGCAGTATTTT; CDR3: CSGYRADTQYF; J: TRBJ2-3; D: -; size: few; V: TRBV29-1
DNA: TGTGCCAGCAGCAGAGAGACAGCGCGTATAGACACGGGTTTGTATTTT; CDR3: CASSRETARIDTGLYF; J: TRBJ1-3; D: -; size: -; V: TRBV7-2
DNA: TGTGCCAGCAGCTTAACGTTCCAGGGGGGTAACACTGAAGCTTTCTTT; CDR3: CASSLTFQGGNTEAFF; J: TRBJ1-1; D: TRBD1; size: -; V: TRBV7-3
DNA: TGCGCCAGCAGTGACTATTCCACGTCAGATACGCAGTATTTT; CDR3: CASSDYSTSDTQYF; J: TRBJ2-3; D: -; size: -; V: TRBV10-1
DNA: TGTGCCAGCAGTTTATCCGGGACTAGCGACACAGATACGCAGTATTTT; CDR3: CASSLSGTSDTDTQYF; J: TRBJ2-3; D: TRBD2; size: -; V: TRBV28
DNA: TGTGCCAGCAGCACCGACAGGGGGCAAACCGGGGAGCTGTTTTTT; CDR3: CASSTDRGQTGELFF; J: TRBJ2-2; D: TRBD1; size: -; V: TRBV5-4
DNA: TGTGCCAGCAGCTTGGGGGTCTCAGGGCAGTACTTC; CDR3: CASSLGVSGQYF; J: TRBJ2-7; D: -; size: -; V: TRBV5-6
DNA: TGTGCCATCAGTGGGACAGGGTCCGACTATGGCTACACCTTC; CDR3: CAISGTGSDYGYTF; J: TRBJ1-2; D: TRBD1; size: -; V: TRBV10-3
DNA: TGTGCCAGCGGACTAGCCTTTGCAGATACGCAGTATTTT; CDR3: CASGLAFADTQYF; J: TRBJ2-3; D: TRBD2; size: -; V: TRBV2
DNA: TGTGCCAGCAGCTCTCAAGCGGGGGCCACCACAGATACGCAGTATTTT; CDR3: CASSSQAGATTDTQYF; J: TRBJ2-3; D: TRBD2; size: -; V: TRBV11-2
DNA: TGTGCCTGGATGGGGGGGAGCGGGAGCGGCACAGATACGCAGTATTTT; CDR3: CAWMGGSGSGTDTQYF; J: TRBJ2-3; D: TRBD2; size: -; V: TRBV30
DNA: TGCGCCAGCAGCTCGACACTAGCGGGAGGGCCCACCGGGGAGCTGTTTTTT; CDR3: CASSSTLAGGPTGELFF; J: TRBJ2-2; D: TRBD2; size: -; V: TRBV5-1
DNA: TGTGCCAGCAGCCAAGATATCCGGGACTATGGCTACACCTTC; CDR3: CASSQDIRDYGYTF; J: TRBJ1-2; D: -; size: -; V: TRBV4-2
DNA: TGTGCCAGCAGTGCGTCCTACGAGCAGTACTTC; CDR3: CASSASYEQYF; J: TRBJ2-7; D: -; size: -; V: TRBV2
DNA: TGTGCCAGCAGCTCGCAAACGGGGACAGGGGCCAGCCTGGAGCAGTACTTC; CDR3: CASSSQTGTGASLEQYF; J: TRBJ2-7; D: TRBD1; size: -; V: TRBV11-2
DNA: TGTGCCAGCAGCCCCAGGGTGAACACTGAAGCTTTCTTT; CDR3: CASSPRVNTEAFF; J: TRBJ1-1; D: -; size: -; V: TRBV5-6
DNA: TGTGCCAGCAGCCGGATGACTACCAGCTCCTACAATGAGCAGTTCTTC; CDR3: CASSRMTTSSYNEQFF; J: TRBJ2-1; D: -; size: -; V: TRBV7-9
DNA: TGTGCCAGCAGCTCGGTGGCGGGAGTGGGTTCTTACAATGAGCAGTTCTTC; CDR3: CASSSVAGVGSYNEQFF; J: TRBJ2-1; D: TRBD2; size: -; V: TRBV7-3
DNA: TGCGCCAGCAGTAGACAGGGCGGCCCGAGCGTGCAGTACTTC; CDR3: CASSRQGGPSVQYF; J: TRBJ2-7; D: TRBD1; size: few; V: TRBV10-1
DNA: TGTGCCAGCAGTTACAAACGGAGGCTCGGCTACACCTTC; CDR3: CASSYKRRLGYTF; J: TRBJ1-2; D: -; size: few; V: TRBV5-6
DNA: TGTGCCAGCAGCCAACGGACAGGGGGGCCCTATGGCTACACCTTC; CDR3: CASSQRTGGPYGYTF; J: TRBJ1-2; D: TRBD1; size: -; V: TRBV14
DNA: TGCGCCAGCAGCTTGGATGGGACTAGCACAGATACGCAGTATTTT; CDR3: CASSLDGTSTDTQYF; J: TRBJ2-3; D: -; size: -; V: TRBV5-1
DNA: TGTGCCAGCAGCTACGACTCGGTTTTGCAAGAGACCCAGTACTTC; CDR3: CASSYDSVLQETQYF; J: TRBJ2-5; D: -; size: -; V: TRBV5-6
DNA: TGTGCCAGCAGCCCATCGTACGGGGGACTGAACACTGAAGCTTTCTTT; CDR3: CASSPSYGGLNTEAFF; J: TRBJ1-1; D: -; size: -; V: TRBV7-9
DNA: TGTGCCAGTAGCCTACAGAAGAACACTGAAGCTTTCTTT; CDR3: CASSLQKNTEAFF; J: TRBJ1-1; D: -; size: -; V: TRBV19
DNA: TGTGCCAGCAGATCGCGGGCGAGCGGGGTCGCAGATACGCAGTATTTT; CDR3: CASRSRASGVADTQYF; J: TRBJ2-3; D: TRBD2; size: -; V: TRBV2
DNA: TGTGCCAGCAGCGTAGAAGCGGGGTTACCCTACGAGCAGTACTTC; CDR3: CASSVEAGLPYEQYF; J: TRBJ2-7; D: TRBD2; size: -; V: TRBV9
DNA: TGCGCCAGCAGCTTGGCCCCTTCGGCAGGGAACTACGAGCAGTACTTC; CDR3: CASSLAPSAGNYEQYF; J: TRBJ2-7; D: -; size: -; V: TRBV5-1
DNA: TGTGCCAGCAGTGAGAGATGGGGCGAAGGTGGCTACACCTTC; CDR3: CASSERWGEGGYTF; J: TRBJ1-2; D: -; size: -; V: TRBV6-4
DNA: TGTGCCAGTAGTACCCTGTCGAGCACCGGGGAGCTGTTTTTT; CDR3: CASSTLSSTGELFF; J: TRBJ2-2; D: -; size: -; V: TRBV19
DNA: TGTGCCAGCAGCCAAGAGCTAAGCGGCAACACAGATACGCAGTATTTT; CDR3: CASSQELSGNTDTQYF; J: TRBJ2-3; D: -; size: once; V: TRBV4-2
DNA: TGTGCCAGCTCGGACCACCATTCAGGGGACACTGAAGCTTTCTTT; CDR3: CASSDHHSGDTEAFF; J: TRBJ1-1; D: -; size: -; V: TRBV18
DNA: TGTGCCAGCAGTGATAGGGGGGGTACCTACAATGAGCAGTTCTTC; CDR3: CASSDRGGTYNEQFF; J: TRBJ2-1; D: -; size: -; V: TRBV6-1
DNA: TGTGCCAGCAGGGTGGAGGAGCAGTACTTC; CDR3: CASRVEEQYF; J: TRBJ2-7; D: -; size: -; V: TRBV2
DNA: TGTGCCAGCAGTGAAGGTCAGGGTGGAGAGACCCAGTACTTC; CDR3: CASSEGQGGETQYF; J: TRBJ2-5; D: -; size: -; V: TRBV2